The 2 T cell receptor beta chains below were found in one sample sequenced in a study of tumor-infiltrating lymphocytes in localized non-small cell lung cancer. Sequencing was performed with immunoSEQ multiplex PCR; in TCRdb, only in-frame clones are kept and a portion is missing. The sample holds 9,000 to 13,000 clones; around four fifths are singletons and the top ten take roughly 19%. Sequences were obtained from uninvolved lung tissue not adjacent to the tumor. Receptors originate from a human donor with non-small cell lung cancer.

The CDR3 loop reads CASSFSGGEQYF. Written as DNA, the CDR3 is TGTGCCAGCAGCTTTTCCGGGGGGGAGCAGTACTTC. This sequence joins TRBV7-2 and TRBJ2-7, with 7 bases fitting TRBD2. Losses at the gene ends were 3 bases for V and 7 bases for J; bases not matched to a gene: 3. The germline gives CDR1 SGHTA, CDR2 FQGNSA. There are 12 residues in the CDR3.

The rearrangement links TRBV5-4 to TRBJ1-2; D unclear. From germline, CDR1 is SGHNT and CDR2 YYREEE (reference sequence). Trimming pared 0 bases from V and 6 bases from J, leaving 15 bases between. The CDR3 sequence is 15 residues long. CDR3 sequence: CASSLGVGQVDGYTF. CDR3 sequence (DNA): TGTGCCAGCAGCTTGGGAGTCGGTCAGGTCGATGGCTACACCTTC.